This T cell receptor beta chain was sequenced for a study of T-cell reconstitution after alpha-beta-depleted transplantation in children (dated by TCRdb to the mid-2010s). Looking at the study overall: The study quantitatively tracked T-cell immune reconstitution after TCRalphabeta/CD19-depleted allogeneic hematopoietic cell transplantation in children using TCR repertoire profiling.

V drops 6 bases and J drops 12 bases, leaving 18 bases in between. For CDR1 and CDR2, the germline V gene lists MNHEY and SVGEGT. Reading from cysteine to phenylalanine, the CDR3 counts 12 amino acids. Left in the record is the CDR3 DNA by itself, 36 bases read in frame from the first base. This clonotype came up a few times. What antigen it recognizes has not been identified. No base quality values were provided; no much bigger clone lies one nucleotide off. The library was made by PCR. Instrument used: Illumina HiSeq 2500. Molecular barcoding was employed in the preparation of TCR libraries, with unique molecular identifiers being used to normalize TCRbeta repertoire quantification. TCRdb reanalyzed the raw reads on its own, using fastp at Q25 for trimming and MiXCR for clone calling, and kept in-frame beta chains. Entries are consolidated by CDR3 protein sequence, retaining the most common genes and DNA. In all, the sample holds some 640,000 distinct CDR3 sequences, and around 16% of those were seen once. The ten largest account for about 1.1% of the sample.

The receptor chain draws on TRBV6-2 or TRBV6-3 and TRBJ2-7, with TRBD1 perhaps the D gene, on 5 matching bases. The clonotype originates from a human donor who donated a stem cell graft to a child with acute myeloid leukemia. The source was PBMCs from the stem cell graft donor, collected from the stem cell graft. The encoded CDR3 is CASRSTGPRMYF. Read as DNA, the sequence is TGTGCCAGCAGGTCCACAGGACCCCGGATGTACTTC.